This TCR beta chain stems from a study of PD-1 blockade in mismatch repair-deficient tumors (dated by TCRdb to the late 2010s). At the level of the whole study: The trial enrolled 86 consecutive patients with 12 to 13 mismatch repair-deficient cancer types between late 2013 and 2016, all previously treated and progressing. Tumor-associated T cell clones in the peripheral blood of patients responding to PD-1 blockade were tracked using deep sequencing of TCR CDR3 regions.

The CDR3 measures 14 amino acids from cysteine to phenylalanine. The retained sequence is limited to the CDR3, 42 bases, with the frame set at the first base. Taken from the germline V gene, the CDR1 and CDR2 loops are MNHNS and SASEGT. From V the trimming removes 7 bases and from J it removes 0 bases, while the gene matches leave 4 bases of the junction unaccounted for. Mismatch repair deficiency in every enrolled patient was established by polymerase chain reaction or immunohistochemistry. TCR sequencing was carried out for a few patients who responded to pembrolizumab therapy. In the phase II trial, pembrolizumab PD-1 blockade was tested prospectively in advanced mismatch repair-deficient cancers, no matter which tissue of origin the cancers came from. Serial peripheral blood T cell samples were collected before and at multiple times after starting PD-1 blockade. Blood sampling times were expressed in weeks after the first pembrolizumab dose.

Notes on this clone: What this receptor recognizes is not known. Base qualities are not recorded, but no much larger clone differs from it by a single base.

Here is what the overall study found, with its caveats: Clones residing in the tumor, which were often undetectable in blood before treatment, expanded quickly after pembrolizumab and then contracted, generally before radiologic responses.

The protocol used for the library was the immunoSEQ multiplex PCR assay. As stored in TCRdb, this immuneACCESS dataset retains in-frame rearrangements with V and J assigned. A fraction of the clones does not appear; measured against another copy, unresolved V genes explain less than half of the discrepancy, and the remainder lacks a known reason. Here the sample has approximately 130,000 clones; roughly nine tenths occur a single time. 13% of the sample lies in the top ten. Source: peripheral blood, taken 44 weeks after starting pembrolizumab. The chain links TRBV6-1 with TRBJ2-7; 9 junctional bases match TRBD2. The origin of this receptor is an adult with mismatch repair-deficient cancer. CDR3 protein: CASTTSGASYEQYF. The nucleotide sequence reads TGTGCCAGCACGACTAGCGGAGCCTCCTACGAGCAGTACTTC.